What follows are 5 T cell receptor beta chains derived from one specimen sequenced in a study of response to subunit inactivated influenza vaccine. TCRdb re-called the RT-PCR reads through MiXCR, storing one row per CDR3 protein. Of 200,000 to 300,000 distinct CDR3 sequences listed, 12% are singletons. This specimen consisted of non-naive T cells sorted from PBMCs, obtained less than 15 days before vaccination. These receptors were taken from a man aged 45-65 years who received an inactivated influenza vaccine.

CDR3 in amino acids: CSASLGPNEQYF. The CDR3 DNA sequence: TGCAGTGCTAGTTTGGGACCCAACGAGCAGTACTTC. The chain couples TRBV20-1 to TRBJ2-7; D is possibly TRBD1 or TRBD2 (5 bases each). The CDR3 loop spans 12 amino acids. With 3 bases removed from V and 5 bases from J, the gap between germline ends came to 11 bases. The germline V gene encodes CDR1 DFQATT and CDR2 SNEGSKA (reference sequence).

This clonotype was observed a few times. The V call is TRBV6-1, the J call TRBJ2-1; TRBD1 matches at 8 bases. Looked up from germline, CDR1 is MNHNS and CDR2 is SASEGT. This CDR3 is built from 16 residues. With V trimmed by 2 bases and J by 4 bases, 7 bases remained unmatched. This CDR3 is CASSEWGRGRYNEQFF. CDR3 sequence (DNA): TGTGCCAGCAGTGAATGGGGCAGGGGGCGATACAATGAGCAGTTCTTC.

This clonotype was counted at least ten times. The gene calls are TRBV29-1 and TRBJ1-1; 7 nucleotides match TRBD1. The junction had 6 bases not matched to a gene; V was cut back by 6 bases and J by 5 bases. The germline gives CDR1 SQVTM, CDR2 ANQGSEA. The CDR3 consists of 12 residues. The CDR3 DNA sequence: TGCAGCGTCCCGGGACAGAGGACTGAAGCTTTCTTT. Amino acid sequence: CSVPGQRTEAFF.

This clonotype was detected a few times. The V gene is TRBV6-1, the J gene TRBJ1-6; 7 positions agree with TRBD1. CDR1 is MNHNS, CDR2 SASEGT, per germline. The V segment lost 6 bases and the J segment 5 bases; nucleotides outside the gene matches: 7. The CDR3 loop spans 15 amino acids. As DNA, the CDR3 is TGTGCCAGCAGGCAATGGGACAGCGATAATTCACCCCTCCACTTT. Protein: CASRQWDSDNSPLHF.

This clonotype was seen ten or more times. The rearrangement joins TRBV29-1 to TRBJ2-3, with TRBD2 matching 9 bases. The germline V gene encodes CDR1 SQVTM and CDR2 ANQGSEA. Losses at the gene ends were 6 bases for V and 0 bases for J; bases not matched to a gene: 7. This CDR3 region has 15 residues. The CDR3 loop reads CSVERLAVSTDTQYF. CDR3 in DNA: TGCAGCGTAGAAAGACTAGCGGTTAGCACAGATACGCAGTATTTT.